This T cell receptor (beta chain) was sequenced for a study of OX40 agonist ivuxolimab in advanced cancers. Study-level information: Three patients responded partially, comprising one with hepatocellular carcinoma and two with cutaneous melanoma.

A history of autoimmune disease or systemic immunosuppression excluded patients. Study-wide points: Expanded peripheral T cells had an undetermined antigen specificity. Averaging showed that CD8+ T cells had more expanded clones than CD4+ did.

Only in-frame clones appear in the TCRdb table, and some are missing; sequencing was by immunoSEQ multiplex PCR. The data contain 50,000 to 80,000 clones, 84% of them singletons. With 6 bases clipped from V and 0 bases from J, the junction kept 1 base outside the gene matches. The CDR3 is made up of 14 amino acids. CDR1 SNHLY and CDR2 FYNNEI come from the germline V gene. Comment on this clone: As yet, its antigen is unknown.

The chain uses TRBV2 and TRBJ1-4; 7 bases map to TRBD1. This clonotype was sampled from an adult with an advanced solid tumor such as melanoma, head and neck, liver or kidney cancer. Sequenced here: CD4+ or CD8+ T cells sorted from blood, sampled in a trial of the OX40 agonist ivuxolimab. The CDR3 region has the DNA TGTGCCAGCAGGACAGGGTCAACTAATGAAAAACTGTTTTTT. This codes for CASRTGSTNEKLFF. Full variable domain (remainder filled in from reference TRBV2 and TRBJ1-4): EPEVTQTPSHQVTQMGQEVILRCVPISNHLYFYWYRQILGQKVEFLVSFYNNEISEKSEIFDDQFSVERPDGSNFTLKIRSTKLEDSAMYFCASRTGSTNEKLFFGSGTQLSVL.